Detailed here is one T cell receptor beta chain. The method was immunoSEQ multiplex PCR; TCRdb's version includes in-frame clones alone and lacks a portion of them. The table includes more than 70,000 clones, around 90% detected once. CDR3 size: 13 residues. The germline V gene has CDR1 SNHLY and CDR2 FYNNEI. Trimming shortened V by 1 base and J by 9 bases, and 12 bases separated the two germline ends. This specimen comes from a study of T cell responses to AZD1222 COVID-19 vaccine. This receptor was identified in an adult in good health. Material: peripheral blood, obtained on day 0 of AZD1222 vaccination. The rearrangement uses TRBV2 and TRBJ1-1; D gene uncertain. CDR3 residues: CASSEDRARKAFF. The DNA for the CDR3 is TGTGCCAGCAGTGAAGATCGCGCCAGGAAAGCTTTCTTT.